This T cell receptor beta chain was captured in a study of blood T cell repertoires in COVID-19. Whole-study context: Acute and convalescent COVID-19 specimens originated in the United States, Italy and Spain. Sources were T cells, B-cell-depleted T cells, or PBMCs; the material itself was cDNA or gDNA.

Using immunoSEQ multiplex PCR, the repertoire was profiled, and TCRdb retains in-frame clones only, with some absent. The sample yields about 280,000 clones, roughly nine tenths seen once. The material sequenced was peripheral blood. This TCR was sampled from a man aged 50 to 60 with acute or convalescent COVID-19.

DNA for the CDR3: TGTGCCAGCAGTTACTCGATGGTCCCTAGCGGGGGGCAGTATTTT. Translated, it gives CASSYSMVPSGGQYF. The J gene is TRBJ2-3, the V gene TRBV6-5; 10 bases are a match to TRBD2. This CDR3 region has 15 residues. The junction had 8 bases not matched to a gene; V was cut back by 0 bases and J by 11 bases. Germline CDR1 and CDR2: MNHEY and SVGAGI.